The T cell receptor (beta chain) under discussion was sequenced for a study of identical twins. Study-wide results and limits: The authors noted that invariant MAIT and iNKT cells could partly confound zero-insertion analyses. Fewer insertions marked abundant cord blood beta clonotypes; young adult naive trended weakly, memory not at all.

The CDR3 consists of 15 residues. V lost 3 bases to trimming and J lost 0 bases; unmatched junction nucleotides: 4. Each CDR3 protein gets one entry after TCRdb re-called the 5' RACE reads with MiXCR. The table has 700,000 or so distinct CDR3 sequences, 8.5% to 9% seen once. Of note for this clonotype: Its antigen is not known.

The sample also formed part of further work on yellow fever vaccine responses in identical twins. That paper notes: Twins' vaccine T cell response reportedly gave the appearance of partial convergence and partial personalization.

Specimen: PBMCs. The TCR originated in a young woman in good health. This chain uses TRBV12-3 or TRBV12-4 with TRBJ1-1; 7 nucleotides agree with TRBD1. The chain's CDR3 is CASSFQQGLNTEAFF. The CDR3 DNA sequence: TGTGCCAGCAGTTTTCAACAGGGGCTGAACACTGAAGCTTTCTTT.